This T cell receptor (beta chain) was identified in a study of blood T cell repertoires in COVID-19. Germline-derived CDR1 and CDR2 are SGHTA and FQGNSA. Trimming took 1 base from V and 4 from J; bases not matched to a gene: 8. This CDR3 is built from 16 residues. TCRdb's copy holds only in-frame clones and misses some; the assay was immunoSEQ multiplex PCR. The profile shows about 350,000 clones, approximately 88% of them singletons. The chain couples TRBV7-2 to TRBJ1-2; the match to TRBD1 covers 8 bases. The sample taken for sequencing was peripheral blood. The origin of this receptor is a man aged 30 to 45 with COVID-19, enrolled during active disease. This CDR3 is CASSLVGQGAIYGYTF. CDR3 coding DNA: TGTGCCAGCAGCTTAGTCGGGCAGGGGGCCATCTATGGCTACACCTTC. Filled out from reference TRBV7-2 and TRBJ1-2, the complete variable domain reads GAGVSQSPSNKVTEKGKDVELRCDPISGHTALYWYRQSLGQGLEFLIYFQGNSAPDKSGLPSDRFSAERTGGSVSTLTIQRTQQEDSAVYLCASSLVGQGAIYGYTFGSGTRLTVV.